Below are 15 T cell receptor beta chains sequenced from a single sample in a study of a mutant IDH1 vaccine in newly diagnosed glioma. Time point defined: week 47, end of study. Each vaccine dose was 300 ug of mutant IDH1 20-mer peptide, with topical imiquimod. The data were produced by immunoSEQ multiplex PCR, yet TCRdb's version contains in-frame clones alone and is incomplete. The sample includes some 25,000 clones, more than 75% of them seen just once. Which antigens these TCRs recognize remains unknown. This material consisted of PBMCs, taken from a glioma patient whose treatment included an IDH1 peptide vaccine. Every receptor here comes from a man aged 40-49 years with glioma. Some clones in this sample may be carry-over from other donors' samples.

The V and J genes are TRBV27 and TRBJ2-7; either TRBD1 or TRBD2 may supply D (5 bases each). There are 14 residues in the CDR3. Per germline, CDR1 MNHEY and CDR2 SMNVEV (reference sequence). V was cut by 3 bases and J by 2 bases, with 11 bases left in between. The CDR3, as DNA: TGTGCCAGCAGTTTGAGGGACGGGCCCTACGAGCAGTACTTC. Its protein is CASSLRDGPYEQYF.

J is TRBJ1-5 and V is TRBV15; TRBD1 is a possible D gene (6 bases). The CDR3 has 15 residues. V lost 1 base to trimming and J lost 3 bases, with 10 bases between them. CDR1 LNHNV and CDR2 YYDKDF come from the germline V gene (reference sequence). The CDR3 sequence: CATSRGRQVNQPQHF. In nucleotides, the CDR3 is TGTGCCACCAGCAGAGGAAGACAGGTCAATCAGCCCCAGCATTTT.

This clone was found a few times. The rearrangement uses TRBV27 and TRBJ1-1; the match to TRBD1 covers 7 bases. The V segment lost 5 bases and the J segment 4 bases; nucleotides outside the gene matches: 7. The CDR3 consists of 14 residues. Germline loops: CDR1 MNHEY, CDR2 SMNVEV (reference sequence). The chain's CDR3 is CASSTYRGSTEAFF. In DNA form, the CDR3 reads TGTGCCAGCAGTACTTACAGGGGAAGCACTGAAGCTTTCTTT.

This chain uses TRBV7-8 with TRBJ1-2, with D maybe TRBD1 (5 bases). The germline CDR1 and CDR2 sequences are SGHVS and FQNEAQ. Trimming cost V 1 base and J 8 bases, with 14 bases left between them. CDR3 length: 14 amino acids. The chain's CDR3 is CASSLDIGGQGYTF. Here the CDR3 DNA reads TGTGCCAGCAGCTTAGATATCGGGGGTCAGGGCTACACCTTC. Filled out from reference TRBV7-8 and TRBJ1-2, the complete variable domain reads GAGVSQSPRYKVAKRGQDVALRCDPISGHVSLFWYQQALGQGPEFLTYFQNEAQLDKSGLPSDRFFAERPEGSVSTLKIQRTQQEDSAVYLCASSLDIGGQGYTFGSGTRLTVV.

V and J are TRBV6-1 and TRBJ1-6; TRBD1 might be the D (5 bases). Trimming stripped 10 bases from V and 7 bases from J, with 17 bases between. Germline V gene lookup returns CDR1 MNHNS and CDR2 SASEGT. CDR3 length equals 14 residues. The CDR3, as DNA: TGTGCCATTCTCCCGGGACGTAGGAATTCACCCCTCCACTTT. Translating gives CAILPGRRNSPLHF.

The chain combines TRBV21-1 with TRBJ1-2; the table's D call, TRBD1, was not checked against the DNA. TRBV21-1 is a listed pseudogene. The CDR3 loop spans 15 amino acids. CDR3 in DNA: TGTGCCAGCAGCAAATCGTCACGGGACAGGGACGGCTACACCTTC. This translates into CASSKSSRDRDGYTF.

This chain joins TRBV14 and TRBJ1-1; tentative D call: TRBD1 (5 bases). Between the trimmed V and J ends, which lost 5 bases and 0 bases, there was a span of 10 bases. This CDR3 region has 14 residues. Germline CDR1 SGHDN, CDR2 FVKESK. In nucleotides, the CDR3 is TGTGCCAGCAGCTGGGGGACCGTGAACACTGAAGCTTTCTTT. Its translation: CASSWGTVNTEAFF.

The J gene is TRBJ2-5, the V gene TRBV10-3; D may correspond to TRBD1 or TRBD2 (5 bases each). Germline loops: CDR1 ENHRY, CDR2 SYGVKD. Trimming took off 10 bases at V and 1 base at J, with 13 bases between the two ends. This CDR3 region has 13 residues. CDR3 sequence reads: CATKVGVQETQYF. The CDR3 bases are TGTGCCACCAAGGTGGGGGTCCAAGAGACCCAGTACTTC.

This chain joins TRBV5-8 and TRBJ1-2; D not resolved. Germline V gene lookup returns CDR1 SGHTS and CDR2 YDEGEE. Trimming pared 4 bases from V and 5 bases from J, leaving 15 bases between. The CDR3 consists of 14 residues. For the CDR3, the DNA is TGTGCCAGCAGCACGCCTGGCGGATTTTATGGCTACACCTTC. Translated: CASSTPGGFYGYTF.

The chain carries TRBV19 and TRBJ1-5; no firm D call. V was pared by 2 bases and J by 6 bases, with 11 bases between. CDR1 and CDR2 from the germline V gene are LNHDA and SQIVND (reference sequence). The CDR3 sequence is 14 residues long. The CDR3 spells CASSIYGVGQPQHF. The CDR3 coding sequence is TGTGCCAGTAGTATATATGGGGTAGGTCAGCCCCAGCATTTT.

The rearrangement links TRBV7-2 to TRBJ2-1; 8 bases agree with TRBD1. The CDR3 covers 15 residues. J lost 4 bases, V lost 1 base, and 3 bases had no gene match. The germline gives CDR1 SGHTA, CDR2 FQGNSA. The CDR3 DNA is TGTGCCAGCAGCTTAGGACAGGGGATATACAATGAGCAGTTCTTC. The encoded protein is CASSLGQGIYNEQFF.

This clone was counted a few times. The gene calls are TRBV6-1 and TRBJ1-1; possible D gene TRBD1, 6 bases. CDR1 and CDR2 (germline): MNHNS, SASEGT. Trimming took off 3 bases at V and 11 bases at J, with 13 bases between the two ends. This CDR3 is 12 amino acids long. This chain's CDR3 is CASSERTASAFF. For the CDR3, the DNA is TGTGCCAGCAGTGAGCGGACAGCTTCGGCTTTCTTT.

The J gene is TRBJ1-1, the V gene TRBV6-5; 9 bases fit TRBD1. The ends lost 7 bases at V and 6 bases at J; junction bases unmatched: 9. The length of the CDR3 is 14 residues. Germline V gene sequence: CDR1 MNHEY, CDR2 SVGAGI. The CDR3 sequence: CASNRQGDGAEAFF. The CDR3 bases are TGTGCCAGCAACCGACAGGGGGATGGGGCTGAAGCTTTCTTT.

This clone has more than one count but fewer than ten. This chain links TRBV6-1 with TRBJ2-7; D assignment may be TRBD1 or TRBD2 (5 bases each). Germline CDR1 is MNHNS and CDR2 is SASEGT. This CDR3 has 15 residues. V was clipped by 1 base and J by 2 bases, with 12 bases between them. CDR3 sequence (DNA): TGTGCCAGCAGTGAAGGGGGGATAAAAACCTACGAGCAGTACTTC. Residues: CASSEGGIKTYEQYF.

A single count supports this clone. The rearrangement joins TRBV6-5 to TRBJ2-5; 9 positions match TRBD1. The V gene's germline CDR1 is MNHEY and CDR2 SVGAGI. The CDR3 is 15 residues long. V trimming: 5 bases; J trimming: 4 bases; junction bases outside the gene matches: 8. CDR3 protein: CASSGPDRGGETQYF. The DNA for the CDR3 is TGTGCCAGCAGTGGACCGGACAGGGGCGGAGAGACCCAGTACTTC.